The T cell receptor (beta chain) under discussion was sequenced for a study of blood T cell repertoires in COVID-19. The wider study: The study drew acute and convalescent COVID-19 samples from the United States, Italy and Spain. Sample material is recorded as cDNA or gDNA derived from T cells, B-cell-depleted T cells, or PBMCs.

Original methodology: It was from reference gene primer amplification that nucleated cell counts were estimated. Assay used: immunoSEQ multiplex PCR; TCRdb lists only in-frame clones, some missing. V and J calls and clone size follow that table, whereas D and trimming were derived from the DNA. Seen here are about 130,000 clones, around 83% observed once, and the top ten hold approximately 16%. Germline V gene sequence: CDR1 ENHRY, CDR2 SYGVKD. CDR3 length: 14 amino acids. J was trimmed by 5 bases and V by 6 bases; bases with no gene match: 7. This clonotype originated in a woman aged 50 to 60 with acute or convalescent COVID-19. Sequencing was done on a sample of peripheral blood. The gene calls are TRBV10-3 and TRBJ1-5; the match to TRBD1 covers 7 bases. CDR3: CAIRKDRSDQPQHF. The CDR3 DNA reads TGTGCCATCAGGAAGGACAGGTCGGATCAGCCCCAGCATTTT.